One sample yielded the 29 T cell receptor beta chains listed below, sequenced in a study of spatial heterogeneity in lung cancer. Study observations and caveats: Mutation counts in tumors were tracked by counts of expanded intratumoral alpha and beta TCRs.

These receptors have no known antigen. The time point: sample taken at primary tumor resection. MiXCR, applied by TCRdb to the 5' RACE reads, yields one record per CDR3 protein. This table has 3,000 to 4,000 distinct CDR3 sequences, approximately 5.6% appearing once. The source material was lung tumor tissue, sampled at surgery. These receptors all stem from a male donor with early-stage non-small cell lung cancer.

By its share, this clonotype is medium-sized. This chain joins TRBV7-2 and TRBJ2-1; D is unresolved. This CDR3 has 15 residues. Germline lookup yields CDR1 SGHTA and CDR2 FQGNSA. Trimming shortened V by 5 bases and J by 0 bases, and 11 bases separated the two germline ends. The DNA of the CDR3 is TGTGCCAGCAGCCAAGAGAAGAGCTCCTACAATGAGCAGTTCTTC. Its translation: CASSQEKSSYNEQFF.

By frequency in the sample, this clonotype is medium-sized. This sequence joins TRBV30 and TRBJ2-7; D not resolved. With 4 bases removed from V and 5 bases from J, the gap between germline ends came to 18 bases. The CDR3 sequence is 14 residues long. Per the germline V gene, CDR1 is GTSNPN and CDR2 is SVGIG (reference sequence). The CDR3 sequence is CAWTKGGVMHEQYF. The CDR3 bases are TGTGCCTGGACTAAAGGTGGTGTCATGCACGAGCAGTACTTC.

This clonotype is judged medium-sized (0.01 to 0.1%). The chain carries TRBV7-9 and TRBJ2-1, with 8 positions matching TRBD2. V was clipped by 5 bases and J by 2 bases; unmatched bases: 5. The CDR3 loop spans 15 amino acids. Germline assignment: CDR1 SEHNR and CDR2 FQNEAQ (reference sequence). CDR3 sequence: CASSPGGDPYNEQFF. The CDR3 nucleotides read TGTGCCAGCAGCCCGGGAGGGGACCCCTACAATGAGCAGTTCTTC.

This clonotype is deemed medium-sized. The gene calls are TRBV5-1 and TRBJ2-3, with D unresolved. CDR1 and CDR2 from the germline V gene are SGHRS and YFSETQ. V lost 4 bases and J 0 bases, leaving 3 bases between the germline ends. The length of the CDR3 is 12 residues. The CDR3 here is CASSQSTDTQYF. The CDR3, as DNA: TGCGCCAGCAGCCAGAGCACAGATACGCAGTATTTT. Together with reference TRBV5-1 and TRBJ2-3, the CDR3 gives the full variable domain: KAGVTQTPRYLIKTRGQQVTLSCSPISGHRSVSWYQQTPGQGLQFLFEYFSETQRNKGNFPGRFSGRQFSNSRSEMNVSTLELGDSALYLCASSQSTDTQYFGPGTRLTVL.

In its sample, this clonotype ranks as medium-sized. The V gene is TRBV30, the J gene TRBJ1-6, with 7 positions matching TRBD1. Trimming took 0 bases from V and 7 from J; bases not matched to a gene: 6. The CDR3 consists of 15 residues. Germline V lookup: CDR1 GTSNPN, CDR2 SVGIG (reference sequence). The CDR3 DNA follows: TGTGCCTGGAGTGTTCTACAGGGGATGAATTCACCCCTCCACTTT. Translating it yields CAWSVLQGMNSPLHF. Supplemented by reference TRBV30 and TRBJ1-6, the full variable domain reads SQTIHQWPATLVQPVGSPLSLECTVEGTSNPNLYWYRQAAGRGLQLLFYSVGIGQISSEVPQNLSASRPQDRQFILSSKKLLLSDSGFYLCAWSVLQGMNSPLHFGNGTRLTVT.

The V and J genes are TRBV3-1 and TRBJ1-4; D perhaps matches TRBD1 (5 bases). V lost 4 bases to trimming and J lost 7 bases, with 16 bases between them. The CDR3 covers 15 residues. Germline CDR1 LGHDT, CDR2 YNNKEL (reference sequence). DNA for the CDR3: TGTGCCAGCAGCCTGAGAGGGACGAACGGTGAAAAACTGTTTTTT. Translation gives CASSLRGTNGEKLFF.

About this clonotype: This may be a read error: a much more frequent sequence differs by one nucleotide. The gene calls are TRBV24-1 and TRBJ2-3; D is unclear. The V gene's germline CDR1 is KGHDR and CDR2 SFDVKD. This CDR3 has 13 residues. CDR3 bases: TGTGCCACCAGTGACACCTTCACAGTTACGCAGTATTTT. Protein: CATSDTFTVTQYF.

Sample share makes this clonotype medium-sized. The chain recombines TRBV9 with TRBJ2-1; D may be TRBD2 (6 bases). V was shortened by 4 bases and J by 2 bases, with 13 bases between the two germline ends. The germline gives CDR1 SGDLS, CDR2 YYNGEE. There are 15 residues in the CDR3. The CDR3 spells CASSPVAATYNEQFF. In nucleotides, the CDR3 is TGTGCCAGCAGCCCCGTAGCGGCTACCTACAATGAGCAGTTCTTC. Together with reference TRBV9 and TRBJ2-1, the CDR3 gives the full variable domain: DSGVTQTPKHLITATGQRVTLRCSPRSGDLSVYWYQQSLDQGLQFLIQYYNGEERAKGNILERFSAQQFPDLHSELNLSSLELGDSALYFCASSPVAATYNEQFFGPGTRLTVL.

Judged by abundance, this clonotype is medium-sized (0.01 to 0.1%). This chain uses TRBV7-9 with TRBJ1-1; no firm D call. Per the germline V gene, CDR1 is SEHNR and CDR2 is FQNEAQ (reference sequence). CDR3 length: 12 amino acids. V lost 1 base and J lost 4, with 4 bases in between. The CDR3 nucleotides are TGTGCCAGCAGCTTAGGCTCCACTGAAGCTTTCTTT. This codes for CASSLGSTEAFF.

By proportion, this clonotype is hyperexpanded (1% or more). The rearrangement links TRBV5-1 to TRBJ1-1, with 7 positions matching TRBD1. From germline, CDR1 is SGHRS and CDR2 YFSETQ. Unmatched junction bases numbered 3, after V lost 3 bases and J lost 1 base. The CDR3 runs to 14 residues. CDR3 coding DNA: TGCGCCAGCAGCTACGGGACAGCGAACACTGAAGCTTTCTTT. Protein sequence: CASSYGTANTEAFF.

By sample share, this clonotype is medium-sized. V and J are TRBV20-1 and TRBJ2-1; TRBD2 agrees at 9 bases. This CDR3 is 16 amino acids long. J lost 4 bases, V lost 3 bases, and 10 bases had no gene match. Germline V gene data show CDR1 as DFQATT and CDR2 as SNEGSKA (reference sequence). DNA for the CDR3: TGCAGTGCTAGTTCATTAGAACTAGCGGGTTACAATGAGCAGTTCTTC. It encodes CSASSLELAGYNEQFF.

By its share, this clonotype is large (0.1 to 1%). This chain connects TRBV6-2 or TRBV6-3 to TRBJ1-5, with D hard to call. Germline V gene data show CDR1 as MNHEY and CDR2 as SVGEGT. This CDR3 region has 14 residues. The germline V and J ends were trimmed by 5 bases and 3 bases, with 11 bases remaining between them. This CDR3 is CASSKRGDNQPQHF. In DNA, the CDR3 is TGTGCCAGCAGTAAACGGGGAGACAATCAGCCCCAGCATTTT.

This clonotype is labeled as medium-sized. This CDR3 is CASSRDRKETQYF. The CDR3 DNA is TGTGCCAGTAGTAGGGACAGAAAAGAGACCCAGTACTTC. This chain connects TRBV19 to TRBJ2-5; 7 bases are shared with TRBD1. V was clipped by 4 bases and J by 3 bases; unmatched bases: 2. This CDR3 has 13 amino acids. Germline CDR1 and CDR2: LNHDA and SQIVND (reference sequence).

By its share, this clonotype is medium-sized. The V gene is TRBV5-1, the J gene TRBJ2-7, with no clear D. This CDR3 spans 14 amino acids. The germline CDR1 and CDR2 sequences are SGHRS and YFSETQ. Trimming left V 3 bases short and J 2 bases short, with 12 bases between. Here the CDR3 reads CASSSSTDTYEQYF. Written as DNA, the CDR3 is TGCGCCAGCAGCTCATCAACGGATACCTACGAGCAGTACTTC.

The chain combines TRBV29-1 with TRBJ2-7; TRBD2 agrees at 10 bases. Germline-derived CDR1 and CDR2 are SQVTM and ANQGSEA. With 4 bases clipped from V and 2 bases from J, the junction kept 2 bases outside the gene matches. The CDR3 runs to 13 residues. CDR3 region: CSVALAGTYEQYF. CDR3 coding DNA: TGCAGCGTTGCACTAGCGGGGACCTACGAGCAGTACTTC.

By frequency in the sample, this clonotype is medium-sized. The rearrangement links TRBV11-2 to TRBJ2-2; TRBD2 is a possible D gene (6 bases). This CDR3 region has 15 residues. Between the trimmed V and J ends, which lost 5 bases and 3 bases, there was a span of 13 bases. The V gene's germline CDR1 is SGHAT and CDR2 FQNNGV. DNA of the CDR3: TGTGCCAGCAGCGATTCGGCGGGATACACCGGGGAGCTGTTTTTT. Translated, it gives CASSDSAGYTGELFF.

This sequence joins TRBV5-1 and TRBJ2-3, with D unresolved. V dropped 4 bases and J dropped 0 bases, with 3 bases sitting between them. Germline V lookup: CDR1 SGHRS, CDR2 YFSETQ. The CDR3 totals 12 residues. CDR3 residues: CASSISTDTQYF. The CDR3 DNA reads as TGCGCCAGCAGCATCAGCACAGATACGCAGTATTTT.

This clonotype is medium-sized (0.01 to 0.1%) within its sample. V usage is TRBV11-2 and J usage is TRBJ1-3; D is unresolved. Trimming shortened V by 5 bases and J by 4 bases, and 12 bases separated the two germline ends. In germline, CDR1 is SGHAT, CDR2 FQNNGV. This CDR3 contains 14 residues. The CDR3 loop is CASSPSVAGNTIYF. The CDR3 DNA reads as TGTGCCAGCAGCCCGTCCGTCGCCGGAAACACCATATATTTT.

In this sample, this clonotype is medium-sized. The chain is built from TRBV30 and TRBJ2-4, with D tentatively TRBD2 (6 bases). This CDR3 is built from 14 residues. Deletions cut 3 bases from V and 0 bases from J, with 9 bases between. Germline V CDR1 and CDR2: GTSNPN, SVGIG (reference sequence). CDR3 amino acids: CAWRRGLAKNIQYF. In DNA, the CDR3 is TGTGCCTGGAGGCGGGGATTAGCCAAAAACATTCAGTACTTC.

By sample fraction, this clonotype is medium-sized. The CDR3 nucleotides are TGCGCCAGCAGTTTTGACGGAAACACCATATATTTT. This translates into CASSFDGNTIYF. V is TRBV10-2 and J is TRBJ1-3; no clear D. Trimming cost V 5 bases and J 4 bases, with 6 bases left between them. Germline V lookup: CDR1 WSHSY, CDR2 SAAADI. This CDR3 has 12 residues.

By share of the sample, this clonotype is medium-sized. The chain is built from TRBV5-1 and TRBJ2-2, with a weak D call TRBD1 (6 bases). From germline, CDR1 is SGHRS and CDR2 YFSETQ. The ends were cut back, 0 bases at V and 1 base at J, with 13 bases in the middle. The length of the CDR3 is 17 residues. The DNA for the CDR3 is TGCGCCAGCAGCTTGGTACAGGGATCCGTGAACACCGGGGAGCTGTTTTTT. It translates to CASSLVQGSVNTGELFF.

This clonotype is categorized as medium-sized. For the CDR3, the DNA is TGCAGTGCTACCCGACCGACAGGGCACTCCTACAATGAGCAGTTCTTC. As protein: CSATRPTGHSYNEQFF. The V gene is TRBV20-1, the J gene TRBJ2-1; 7 bases match TRBD1. This CDR3 comprises 16 residues. CDR1 DFQATT and CDR2 SNEGSKA come from the germline V gene (reference sequence). Germline trimming cut 4 bases from V and 0 bases from J; bases unmatched to any gene: 9.

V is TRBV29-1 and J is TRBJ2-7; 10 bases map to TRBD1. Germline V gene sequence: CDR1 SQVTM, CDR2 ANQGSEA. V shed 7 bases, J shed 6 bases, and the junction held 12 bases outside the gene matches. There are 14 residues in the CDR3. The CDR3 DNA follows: TGCAGCGCATTTACTCCGGGACAGGGGTCCGAGCAGTACTTC. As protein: CSAFTPGQGSEQYF.

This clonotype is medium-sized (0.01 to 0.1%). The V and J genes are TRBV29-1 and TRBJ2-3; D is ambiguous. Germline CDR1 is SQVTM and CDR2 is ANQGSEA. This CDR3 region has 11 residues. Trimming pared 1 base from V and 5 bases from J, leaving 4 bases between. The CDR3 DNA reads TGCAGCGTTGAAGGGAAAGATACGCAGTATTTT. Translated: CSVEGKDTQYF.

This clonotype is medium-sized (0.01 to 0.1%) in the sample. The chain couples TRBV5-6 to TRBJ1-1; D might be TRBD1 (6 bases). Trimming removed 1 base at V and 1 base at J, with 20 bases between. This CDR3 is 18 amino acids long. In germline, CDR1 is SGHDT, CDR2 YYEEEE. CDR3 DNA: TGTGCCAGCAGCTTGAGGGGCCTAACAGGGACCAGGAACACTGAAGCTTTCTTT. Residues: CASSLRGLTGTRNTEAFF. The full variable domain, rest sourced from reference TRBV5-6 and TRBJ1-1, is DAGVTQSPTHLIKTRGQQVTLRCSPKSGHDTVSWYQQALGQGPQFIFQYYEEEERQRGNFPDRFSGHQFPNYSSELNVNALLLGDSALYLCASSLRGLTGTRNTEAFFGQGTRLTVV.

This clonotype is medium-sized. The CDR3 spells CAWSVTGLSYGYTF. The CDR3 DNA follows: TGTGCCTGGAGTGTAACAGGGTTGAGCTATGGCTACACCTTC. V gene TRBV30 combines with J gene TRBJ1-2; weak D call: TRBD1 (6 bases). V lost 0 bases to trimming and J lost 4 bases, with 12 bases between them. This CDR3 is 14 amino acids long. Germline-derived CDR1 and CDR2 are GTSNPN and SVGIG (reference sequence).

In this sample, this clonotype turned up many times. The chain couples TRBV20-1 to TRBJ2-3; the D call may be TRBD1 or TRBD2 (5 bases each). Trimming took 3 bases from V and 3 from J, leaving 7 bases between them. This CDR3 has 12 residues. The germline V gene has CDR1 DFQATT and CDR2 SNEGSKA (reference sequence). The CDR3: CSARGDTDTQYF. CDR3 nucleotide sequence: TGCAGTGCTAGGGGGGATACAGATACGCAGTATTTT.

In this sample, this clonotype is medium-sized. The CDR3 reads CSVEDWTGGYGYTF. CDR3 DNA sequence: TGCAGCGTTGAAGATTGGACAGGGGGCTATGGCTACACCTTC. The chain combines TRBV29-1 with TRBJ1-2; 10 bases are a match to TRBD1. Unmatched junction bases numbered 2, after V lost 0 bases and J lost 4 bases. CDR1 SQVTM and CDR2 ANQGSEA come from the germline V gene. The CDR3 length is 14 residues.

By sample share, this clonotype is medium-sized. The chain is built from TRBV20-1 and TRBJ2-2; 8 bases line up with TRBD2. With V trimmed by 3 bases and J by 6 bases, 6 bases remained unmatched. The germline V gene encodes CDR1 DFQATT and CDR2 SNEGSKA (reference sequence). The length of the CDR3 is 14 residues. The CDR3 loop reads CSASHGGASGELFF. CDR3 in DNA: TGCAGTGCTAGTCACGGGGGGGCCTCCGGGGAGCTGTTTTTT.